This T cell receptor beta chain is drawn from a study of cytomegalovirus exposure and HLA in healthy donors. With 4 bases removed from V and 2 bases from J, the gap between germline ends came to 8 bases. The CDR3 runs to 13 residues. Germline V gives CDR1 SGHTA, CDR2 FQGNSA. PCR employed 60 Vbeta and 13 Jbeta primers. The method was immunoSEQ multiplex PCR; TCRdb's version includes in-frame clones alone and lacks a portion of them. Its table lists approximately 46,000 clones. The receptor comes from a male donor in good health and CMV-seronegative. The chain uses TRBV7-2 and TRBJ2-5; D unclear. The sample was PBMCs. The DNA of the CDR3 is TGTGCCAGCAGCTCCCGCTATCAAGAGACCCAGTACTTC. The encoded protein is CASSSRYQETQYF.